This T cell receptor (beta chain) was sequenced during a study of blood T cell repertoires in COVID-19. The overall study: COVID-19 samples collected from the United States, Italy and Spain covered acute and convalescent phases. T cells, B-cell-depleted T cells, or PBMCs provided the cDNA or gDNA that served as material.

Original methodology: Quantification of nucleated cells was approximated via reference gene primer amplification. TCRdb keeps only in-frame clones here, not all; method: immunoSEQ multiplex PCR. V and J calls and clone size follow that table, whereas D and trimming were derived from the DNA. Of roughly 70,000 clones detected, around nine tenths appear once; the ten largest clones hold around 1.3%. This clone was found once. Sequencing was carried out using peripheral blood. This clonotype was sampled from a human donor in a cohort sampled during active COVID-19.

In DNA form, the CDR3 reads TGTGCCAGCAGCCAAGAACCAGGGGACTACTACAATGAGCAGTTCTTC. Translation gives CASSQEPGDYYNEQFF. The gene calls are TRBV3-1 (or the pseudogene TRBV3-2) and TRBJ2-1; TRBD2 is a possible D gene (7 bases). Germline V gene data show CDR1 as LGHDT and CDR2 as YNNKEL (reference sequence). CDR3 length equals 16 residues. Between the trimmed V and J ends, which lost 0 bases and 3 bases, there was a span of 12 bases.